Below, 4 T cell receptor beta chains from the same sample are listed, as sequenced in a study of blood T cell repertoires in COVID-19. The data were produced by immunoSEQ multiplex PCR, yet TCRdb's version contains in-frame clones alone and is incomplete. The sample contains roughly 250,000 clones, 65% to 90% of which appear only once. What was sequenced was peripheral blood. These receptors were taken from an elderly woman with active or convalescent COVID-19.

The rearrangement links TRBV15 to TRBJ1-5; D ambiguous. Trimming stripped 1 base from V and 6 bases from J, with 4 bases between. CDR3 size: 12 residues. The germline V gene has CDR1 LNHNV and CDR2 YYDKDF (reference sequence). The CDR3 DNA is TGTGCCACCAGCAGAGCGGGTCAGCCCCAGCATTTT. It encodes CATSRAGQPQHF.

The V call is TRBV18, the J call TRBJ1-1, with 7 positions matching TRBD1. The CDR3 length is 16 residues. J was trimmed by 0 bases and V by 2 bases; bases with no gene match: 6. Germline CDR1 is KGHSH and CDR2 is LQKENI. This chain's CDR3 is CASSPYQGVMNTEAFF. The DNA for the CDR3 is TGTGCCAGCTCACCATACCAGGGGGTCATGAACACTGAAGCTTTCTTT.

The gene calls are TRBV19 and TRBJ2-2, with a tentative D call TRBD2 (7 bases). V dropped 5 bases and J dropped 2 bases, with 18 bases sitting between them. Germline V gene data show CDR1 as LNHDA and CDR2 as SQIVND (reference sequence). This CDR3 spans 17 amino acids. CDR3 sequence reads: CASSLLGGLPNTGELFF. For the CDR3, the DNA is TGTGCCAGTAGTCTCTTAGGGGGACTACCAAACACCGGGGAGCTGTTTTTT.

V is TRBV3-1 (or the pseudogene TRBV3-2) and J is TRBJ1-2, with D tentatively TRBD1 (6 bases). The CDR3 has 15 amino acids. Germline V lookup: CDR1 LGHDT, CDR2 YNNKEL (reference sequence). Trimming took 0 bases from V and 14 from J, leaving 22 bases between them. This CDR3 is CASSQEGFTGNAETF. The CDR3 DNA follows: TGTGCCAGCAGCCAAGAAGGATTTACAGGGAATGCAGAAACCTTC.